These 21 T cell receptor beta chains were sequenced from one sample in a study of blood T cell repertoires in COVID-19. The protocol was immunoSEQ multiplex PCR, while the TCRdb copy is restricted to in-frame clones and leaves out a portion. The repertoire holds roughly 570,000 clones, about 88% seen once, with less than 9.5% in the top ten. Sequencing was performed on peripheral blood. These receptors were obtained from a woman in her 50s with COVID-19, enrolled during active disease.

This sequence joins TRBV4-2 and TRBJ2-2; 9 bases are shared with TRBD2. Germline CDR1 LGHNA, CDR2 YNFKEQ. The trim removed 0 bases at V and 4 bases at J, leaving 6 bases unmatched. The length of the CDR3 is 17 residues. The CDR3 reads CASSQDLLAGITGELFF. Written as DNA, the CDR3 is TGTGCCAGCAGCCAAGATCTCCTAGCGGGGATCACCGGGGAGCTGTTTTTT.

J is TRBJ2-1 and V is TRBV19, with TRBD1 as a possible D gene (6 bases). Trimming shortened V by 3 bases and J by 9 bases, and 15 bases separated the two germline ends. CDR1 and CDR2 (germline): LNHDA, SQIVND (reference sequence). This CDR3 has 14 amino acids. The CDR3 sequence is CASSIGTPQAEQFF. CDR3 nucleotides: TGTGCCAGTAGTATCGGGACACCCCAGGCTGAGCAGTTCTTC.

The chain joins TRBV5-6 to TRBJ1-1; a weak D match, TRBD1 (5 bases). This CDR3 comprises 17 residues. CDR1 SGHDT and CDR2 YYEEEE come from the germline V gene. With 2 bases removed from V and 0 bases from J, the gap between germline ends came to 17 bases. The CDR3 DNA reads as TGTGCCAGCAGCTTTGGTGGACTCGGGGGTATGAACACTGAAGCTTTCTTT. Amino acids: CASSFGGLGGMNTEAFF.

The J gene is TRBJ1-6, the V gene TRBV28, with D perhaps matching TRBD1 (5 bases). The germline CDR1 and CDR2 sequences are MDHEN and SYDVKM. Trimming took 11 bases from V and 10 from J, leaving 15 bases between them. The CDR3 sequence is 12 residues long. CDR3 residues: CASSGGYSPLHF. The CDR3 DNA reads as TGTGCCTCTTCGGGGGGTTACTCACCCCTCCACTTT. Using reference TRBV28 and TRBJ1-6 for the parts outside the CDR3, the full variable domain is DVKVTQSSRYLVKRTGEKVFLECVQDMDHENMFWYRQDPGLGLRLIYFSYDVKMKEKGDIPEGYSVSREKKERFSLILESASTNQTSMYLCASSGGYSPLHFGNGTRLTVT.

The V and J genes are TRBV3-1 (or the pseudogene TRBV3-2) and TRBJ1-1, with D unresolved. V lost 2 bases and J lost 4, with 5 bases in between. The CDR3 runs 12 residues. Germline loops: CDR1 LGHDT, CDR2 YNNKEL (reference sequence). In nucleotides, the CDR3 is TGTGCCAGCAGCCAACGGTTCACTGAAGCTTTCTTT. This gives the protein CASSQRFTEAFF.

The chain has TRBV6-5 and TRBJ2-1, with a weak D call TRBD2 (5 bases). The CDR3 runs to 16 residues. V gave up 0 bases and J gave up 0 bases, with 9 bases separating them. Germline loops: CDR1 MNHEY, CDR2 SVGAGI. The CDR3: CASSYSIAISYNEQFF. The CDR3 nucleotides read TGTGCCAGCAGTTACTCGATAGCGATCTCCTACAATGAGCAGTTCTTC.

This chain connects TRBV28 to TRBJ1-5, with TRBD1 as a possible D gene (6 bases). The CDR3 contains 16 residues. Germline V gene data show CDR1 as MDHEN and CDR2 as SYDVKM. V lost 2 bases to trimming and J lost 2 bases, with 13 bases between them. CDR3 DNA: TGTGCCAGCAGTTTAAGGACAGAGGGGGGCAATCAGCCCCAGCATTTT. Translated: CASSLRTEGGNQPQHF.

The CDR3: CASRSGQGTHNEQFF. CDR3 coding DNA: TGTGCCAGCCGATCGGGCCAGGGGACCCACAATGAGCAGTTCTTC. The rearrangement joins TRBV27 to TRBJ2-1, with a weak D call TRBD1 (6 bases). The germline V gene has CDR1 MNHEY and CDR2 SMNVEV (reference sequence). Trimming took 8 bases from V and 5 from J, leaving 19 bases between them. The CDR3 runs to 15 residues.

The chain is built from TRBV7-9 and TRBJ2-1, with D hard to call. Germline CDR1 is SEHNR and CDR2 is FQNEAQ (reference sequence). The CDR3 runs to 11 residues. Trimming removed 4 bases from V and 8 bases from J, with 6 bases in between. The CDR3 loop is CASSSRDEQFF. The CDR3 region has the DNA TGTGCCAGCAGCTCTCGGGATGAGCAGTTCTTC. The full variable domain, its missing parts supplied by reference TRBV7-9 and TRBJ2-1, is DTGVSQNPRHKITKRGQNVTFRCDPISEHNRLYWYRQTLGQGPEFLTYFQNEAQLEKSRLLSDRFSAERPKGSFSTLEIQRTEQGDSAMYLCASSSRDEQFFGPGTRLTVL.

This clone was picked up one time. V gene TRBV9 combines with J gene TRBJ2-1; weak D call: TRBD1 (6 bases). CDR3 size: 13 residues. From germline, CDR1 is SGDLS and CDR2 YYNGEE. Trimming took 4 bases from V and 15 from J, leaving 20 bases between them. This CDR3 is CASSLSGGSLRFF. Here the CDR3 DNA reads TGTGCCAGCAGCCTTTCTGGGGGCTCTCTCAGGTTCTTC.

The rearrangement uses TRBV27 and TRBJ1-2, with 7 bases identical to TRBD1. CDR3 length: 16 residues. Germline-derived CDR1 and CDR2 are MNHEY and SMNVEV (reference sequence). The V gene end was trimmed by 0 bases and the J gene end by 7 bases; junction bases not matched to a gene: 11. The CDR3 reads CASSLSPTGPFGGYTF. DNA of the CDR3: TGTGCCAGCAGTTTATCCCCGACAGGGCCCTTCGGTGGCTACACCTTC.

This chain links TRBV5-6 with TRBJ1-6; the D gene is possibly TRBD1 (5 bases). CDR3 length: 15 amino acids. Germline V gives CDR1 SGHDT, CDR2 YYEEEE. V was shortened by 6 bases and J by 0 bases, with 10 bases between the two germline ends. DNA of the CDR3: TGTGCCAGCAACCAGGGCCCCTCCTATAATTCACCCCTCCACTTT. Protein product: CASNQGPSYNSPLHF.

The gene calls are TRBV4-2 and TRBJ1-5; no clear D. CDR3 length: 14 amino acids. The ends were cut back, 2 bases at V and 0 bases at J, with 5 bases in the middle. Germline-derived CDR1 and CDR2 are LGHNA and YNFKEQ. The CDR3 spells CASSQSHSNQPQHF. CDR3 sequence (DNA): TGTGCCAGCAGCCAATCCCATAGCAATCAGCCCCAGCATTTT.

The chain couples TRBV19 to TRBJ2-2; tentative D call: TRBD1 (6 bases). This CDR3 has 14 residues. From germline, CDR1 is LNHDA and CDR2 SQIVND (reference sequence). With 5 bases removed from V and 10 bases from J, the gap between germline ends came to 17 bases. CDR3: CASSVMDSYPELFF. The CDR3 bases are TGTGCCAGTAGTGTAATGGACAGTTACCCGGAGCTGTTTTTT.

The rearrangement links TRBV12-3 or TRBV12-4 to TRBJ1-2; D uncertain. Trimming pared 2 bases from V and 3 bases from J, leaving 4 bases between. The CDR3 totals 12 residues. The CDR3 nucleotides are TGTGCCAGCAGTTTAACTCACTATGGCTACACCTTC. Its translation is CASSLTHYGYTF.

The chain is built from TRBV27 and TRBJ2-3; D may be TRBD1 (6 bases). This CDR3 has 12 amino acids. The ends were cut back, 3 bases at V and 9 bases at J, with 10 bases in the middle. Germline V CDR1 and CDR2: MNHEY, SMNVEV (reference sequence). In nucleotides, the CDR3 is TGTGCCAGCAGTTTTTTGGGACAAACGCAGTATTTT. Translated: CASSFLGQTQYF.

The rearrangement uses TRBV10-2 and TRBJ1-3, with TRBD1 as a possible D gene (5 bases). The germline CDR1 and CDR2 sequences are WSHSY and SAAADI. With 3 bases removed from V and 2 bases from J, the gap between germline ends came to 8 bases. The CDR3 has 14 residues. CDR3 sequence reads: CASSEAGAGNTIYF. CDR3 coding DNA: TGCGCCAGCAGTGAAGCGGGGGCTGGAAACACCATATATTTT.

The genes are TRBV7-9 and TRBJ1-2; 9 bases agree with TRBD1. V lost 6 bases and J lost 3; bases outside the gene matches: 2. The CDR3 runs 13 residues. CDR1 SEHNR and CDR2 FQNEAQ come from the germline V gene (reference sequence). Here the CDR3 reads CASRDRGDYGYTF. The CDR3 DNA is TGTGCCAGCAGGGACAGGGGTGACTATGGCTACACCTTC.

This clone was seen a single time. The chain employs TRBV9 and TRBJ2-1, with a possible D match to TRBD1 (6 bases). Trimming took 4 bases from V and 4 from J, leaving 6 bases between them. The CDR3 loop spans 12 amino acids. Germline V gene data show CDR1 as SGDLS and CDR2 as YYNGEE. Here the CDR3 DNA reads TGTGCCAGCAGCACAGGGTACAATGAGCAGTTCTTC. As protein: CASSTGYNEQFF.

The genes are TRBV11-2 and TRBJ2-2; TRBD1 might be the D (6 bases). The V gene lost 5 bases and the J gene lost 1 base, with 11 bases spanning the gap. This CDR3 has 15 amino acids. CDR1 and CDR2 (germline): SGHAT, FQNNGV. DNA of the CDR3: TGTGCCAGCAGCCCCCGGACAGAGAACACCGGGGAGCTGTTTTTT. It codes for CASSPRTENTGELFF.

This clone showed up just once. The chain links TRBV6-5 to TRBJ1-2; D might be TRBD1 (5 bases). CDR1 is MNHEY and CDR2 is SVGAGI in the germline V gene. This CDR3 is built from 13 residues. V was clipped by 8 bases and J by 8 bases, with 18 bases between them. The chain's CDR3 is CASLTGGVGGYTF. In DNA, the CDR3 is TGTGCCAGCCTTACGGGGGGGGTGGGCGGCTACACCTTC.